The 7 T cell receptor beta chains reported below all come from one sample, sequenced in a study of T cell responses to AZD1222 COVID-19 vaccine. Clones were sequenced by immunoSEQ multiplex PCR, and TCRdb holds only the in-frame ones, with some missing. This sample has some 100,000 clones, with roughly 89% found just once. The source was peripheral blood, collected on day 0 of AZD1222 vaccination. All receptors derive from an adult in good health.

The V and J genes are TRBV4-1 and TRBJ1-4; TRBD1 might be the D (6 bases). Germline lookup yields CDR1 MGHRA and CDR2 YSYEKL. The CDR3 is 14 residues long. V dropped 4 bases and J dropped 5 bases, with 11 bases sitting between them. In nucleotides, the CDR3 is TGCGCCAGCAGCCCGTTTGGACAGAATGAAAAACTGTTTTTT. Amino acid sequence: CASSPFGQNEKLFF.

The chain couples TRBV28 to TRBJ1-2, with 10 bases that match TRBD1. There are 13 residues in the CDR3. CDR1 and CDR2 (germline): MDHEN, SYDVKM. V gave up 7 bases and J gave up 4 bases; unmatched junction bases: 3. CDR3 nucleotide sequence: TGTGCCAGCACACGGACAGGGGGCTATGGCTACACCTTC. It codes for CASTRTGGYGYTF.

This chain uses TRBV5-4 with TRBJ1-2; D is possibly TRBD1 (5 bases). CDR3 length equals 14 residues. Trimming shortened V by 7 bases and J by 6 bases, and 19 bases separated the two germline ends. The germline V gene encodes CDR1 SGHNT and CDR2 YYREEE (reference sequence). CDR3 sequence: CASRPSGRNHGYTF. DNA for the CDR3: TGTGCCAGCCGTCCTTCAGGGAGGAACCATGGCTACACCTTC.

V and J are TRBV5-1 and TRBJ1-6; 7 positions match TRBD1. This CDR3 is 15 amino acids long. Germline trimming cut 2 bases from V and 3 bases from J; bases unmatched to any gene: 2. CDR1 SGHRS and CDR2 YFSETQ come from the germline V gene. The CDR3 nucleotides read TGCGCCAGCAGCTTAGGGGGCGTCTATAATTCACCCCTCCACTTT. This gives the protein CASSLGGVYNSPLHF.

This chain uses TRBV5-1 with TRBJ1-3, with 10 bases identical to TRBD1. Germline-derived CDR1 and CDR2 are SGHRS and YFSETQ. V lost 4 bases, J lost 4 bases, and 5 bases stayed unmatched. The CDR3 contains 15 residues. The CDR3 nucleotides are TGCGCCAGCAGCCCGGGACAGGGGATCGGAAACACCATATATTTT. Residues: CASSPGQGIGNTIYF.

The rearrangement links TRBV23-1 to TRBJ2-2; 9 bases map to TRBD2. TRBV23-1 is identified as an open reading frame with a role that is uncertain. This CDR3 has 16 residues. V lost 11 bases, J lost 4 bases, and 14 bases stayed unmatched. In nucleotides, the CDR3 is TGCGCCGCAAAGCAGGGTAGCGGGAGAGGCACCGGGGAGCTGTTTTTT. Translation gives CAAKQGSGRGTGELFF.

The rearrangement joins TRBV6-5 to TRBJ2-2; 11 bases align to TRBD2. There are 15 residues in the CDR3. Germline trimming cut 3 bases from V and 5 bases from J; bases unmatched to any gene: 2. The germline CDR1 and CDR2 sequences are MNHEY and SVGAGI. The chain's CDR3 is CASSYGTSGTGELFF. Written as DNA, the CDR3 is TGTGCCAGCAGTTATGGGACTAGCGGTACCGGGGAGCTGTTTTTT.